These 25 T cell receptor beta chains came from one sample sequenced in a study of blood T cell repertoires in COVID-19. The table came from immunoSEQ multiplex PCR; TCRdb's copy has only in-frame clones and leaves some out. The sample carries fewer than 250,000 clones, just under 85% recorded once. The sequenced material came from peripheral blood. The receptors shown here come from a woman aged 45 to 65 with active or convalescent COVID-19.

The chain links TRBV7-6 to TRBJ2-4; unclear D gene. Germline assignment: CDR1 SGHVS and CDR2 FNYEAQ. The CDR3 totals 14 residues. Trimming took off 5 bases at V and 0 bases at J, with 8 bases between the two ends. CDR3 loop: CASSPGEAKNIQYF. CDR3 in DNA: TGTGCCAGCAGCCCAGGCGAAGCCAAAAACATTCAGTACTTC.

The J gene is TRBJ2-3, the V gene TRBV19; 7 bases map to TRBD1. The CDR3 spans 15 residues. J lost 5 bases, V lost 1 base, and 6 bases had no gene match. The germline V gene has CDR1 LNHDA and CDR2 SQIVND (reference sequence). For the CDR3, the DNA is TGTGCCAGTAGTATAGGCCAGGGGGAAATAGATACGCAGTATTTT. Encoded protein: CASSIGQGEIDTQYF.

This clone was observed a handful of times. The gene calls are TRBV19 and TRBJ2-7, with D unresolved. V was clipped by 10 bases and J by 2 bases, with 9 bases between them. The CDR3 runs 11 residues. CDR1 and CDR2 (germline): LNHDA, SQIVND (reference sequence). CDR3 nucleotide sequence: TGTGCCATCTCCGGAGCCTACGAGCAGTACTTC. It is translated as CAISGAYEQYF.

The chain combines TRBV7-9 with TRBJ2-2, with TRBD1 matching over 8 bases. CDR1 and CDR2 from the germline V gene are SEHNR and FQNEAQ (reference sequence). CDR3 size: 14 residues. V shed 6 bases and J 6 bases; nucleotides not matched to a gene: 6. CDR3 DNA sequence: TGTGCCAGCAGAGCCTCAGGGGGCCCCGGGGAGCTGTTTTTT. The encoded protein is CASRASGGPGELFF. Looking up the rest from reference TRBV7-9 and TRBJ2-2 gives the full variable domain: DTGVSQNPRHKITKRGQNVTFRCDPISEHNRLYWYRQTLGQGPEFLTYFQNEAQLEKSRLLSDRFSAERPKGSFSTLEIQRTEQGDSAMYLCASRASGGPGELFFGEGSRLTVL.

As regards this clone: This sample also contains other DNA sequences that code for the same CDR3. The rearrangement uses TRBV19 and TRBJ2-2; a weak D match, TRBD1 (6 bases). Germline V gene sequence: CDR1 LNHDA, CDR2 SQIVND (reference sequence). The CDR3 is made up of 15 amino acids. V gave up 8 bases and J gave up 0 bases, with 13 bases separating them. The CDR3 here is CASSIQGPNTGELFF. Written as DNA, the CDR3 is TGTGCCAGTTCTATCCAGGGGCCGAACACCGGGGAGCTGTTTTTT.

The chain carries TRBV19 and TRBJ2-1, with D tentatively TRBD1 (7 bases). V was clipped by 5 bases and J by 9 bases, with 17 bases between them. Germline V gene data show CDR1 as LNHDA and CDR2 as SQIVND (reference sequence). This CDR3 comprises 14 residues. The CDR3 here is CASSLPRGVGEQFF. The CDR3 nucleotides read TGTGCCAGTAGTCTTCCCAGGGGGGTCGGTGAGCAGTTCTTC.

A few counts support this clone. The chain uses TRBV29-1 and TRBJ1-1, with 10 bases matching TRBD1. The CDR3 sequence is 14 residues long. The V gene's germline CDR1 is SQVTM and CDR2 ANQGSEA. V gave up 1 base and J gave up 6 bases; unmatched junction bases: 5. The CDR3 loop is CSVEGGTGAAEAFF. In nucleotides, the CDR3 is TGCAGCGTTGAAGGAGGGACAGGGGCTGCTGAAGCTTTCTTT.

The J gene is TRBJ1-6, the V gene TRBV7-3; possibly TRBD1 for D (5 bases). Germline lookup yields CDR1 SGHTA and CDR2 FQGTGA. This CDR3 has 15 residues. Trimming removed 6 bases at V and 5 bases at J, with 14 bases between. The CDR3 nucleotides are TGTGCCAGCAGTCCCTGGGGGGGAGATAATTCACCCCTCCACTTT. It encodes CASSPWGGDNSPLHF. Drawing the rest from reference TRBV7-3 and TRBJ1-6, the complete variable domain is GAGVSQTPSNKVTEKGKYVELRCDPISGHTALYWYRQSLGQGPEFLIYFQGTGAADDSGLPNDRFFAVRPEGSVSTLKIQRTERGDSAVYLCASSPWGGDNSPLHFGNGTRLTVT.

The chain is built from TRBV12-3 or TRBV12-4 and TRBJ1-2, with TRBD1 as a possible D gene (5 bases). V was trimmed by 6 bases and J by 7 bases, leaving 9 bases between them. The CDR3 is made up of 11 amino acids. The CDR3 DNA follows: TGTGCCAGCAGCTACGACAGTGGCTACACCTTC. Protein sequence: CASSYDSGYTF.

The rearrangement links TRBV28 to TRBJ1-3, with a possible D match to TRBD1 (5 bases). V gave up 3 bases and J gave up 0 bases, with 12 bases separating them. Germline lookup yields CDR1 MDHEN and CDR2 SYDVKM. This CDR3 region has 16 residues. CDR3 amino acids: CASSFGAVSSGNTIYF. In DNA, the CDR3 is TGTGCCAGCAGTTTTGGGGCAGTTAGCTCTGGAAACACCATATATTTT.

This clone has only a few counts. The rearrangement links TRBV10-1 to TRBJ2-2; TRBD2 might be the D (6 bases). The CDR3 runs 17 residues. Trimming removed 3 bases at V and 6 bases at J, with 20 bases between. Germline assignment: CDR1 WNHNN and CDR2 SYGVQD (reference sequence). The DNA of the CDR3 is TGCGCCAGCAGTGACGGTATCGGACTACGGTTGGCCGGGGAGCTGTTTTTT. Translating it yields CASSDGIGLRLAGELFF.

The rearrangement joins TRBV5-4 to TRBJ1-4; a weak D match, TRBD1 (5 bases). This CDR3 has 15 amino acids. V dropped 4 bases and J dropped 0 bases, with 10 bases sitting between them. Germline loops: CDR1 SGHNT, CDR2 YYREEE (reference sequence). CDR3 loop: CASSSGGATNEKLFF. The CDR3 DNA reads as TGTGCCAGCAGCAGTGGGGGGGCAACTAATGAAAAACTGTTTTTT.

The rearrangement links TRBV19 to TRBJ1-2, with D tentatively TRBD1 (5 bases). CDR1 is LNHDA and CDR2 is SQIVND in the germline V gene (reference sequence). V lost 11 bases, J lost 3 bases, and 13 bases lay in between. The CDR3 spans 12 residues. CDR3 sequence reads: CAAKGDYYGYTF. The CDR3 DNA reads TGTGCCGCCAAAGGGGACTACTATGGCTACACCTTC.

The chain combines TRBV19 with TRBJ1-6, with unresolved D. The V and J ends lost 5 bases and 4 bases respectively, with 9 bases between them. This CDR3 is 14 amino acids long. Looked up from germline, CDR1 is LNHDA and CDR2 is SQIVND (reference sequence). CDR3 coding DNA: TGTGCCAGTAGTGCGAGAAGTTATAATTCACCCCTCCACTTT. It is translated as CASSARSYNSPLHF.

The chain uses TRBV28 and TRBJ1-2, with 11 positions matching TRBD1. The CDR3 consists of 15 residues. Looked up from germline, CDR1 is MDHEN and CDR2 is SYDVKM. J lost 3 bases, V lost 2 bases, and 2 bases had no gene match. Here the CDR3 reads CASSLGQGAHYGYTF. The CDR3 nucleotides read TGTGCCAGCAGTTTAGGACAGGGGGCTCACTATGGCTACACCTTC.

The chain carries TRBV5-4 and TRBJ1-2, with D tentatively TRBD1 (5 bases). The CDR3 is made up of 16 amino acids. CDR1 is SGHNT and CDR2 is YYREEE in the germline V gene (reference sequence). Trimming pared 4 bases from V and 7 bases from J, leaving 23 bases between. CDR3 nucleotide sequence: TGTGCCAGCAGCGATGCCCCCGAGGGCCGGAGGGGTGGCTACACCTTC. This codes for CASSDAPEGRRGGYTF.

The rearrangement joins TRBV27 to TRBJ2-7; 7 positions agree with TRBD1. The V gene's germline CDR1 is MNHEY and CDR2 SMNVEV (reference sequence). Trimming cost V 4 bases and J 5 bases; bases outside gene matches: 8. The CDR3 runs to 14 residues. CDR3 bases: TGTGCCAGCAGTTCGCGAATGGACAGGCACGAGCAGTACTTC. It is translated as CASSSRMDRHEQYF.

This clone appeared once. This chain joins TRBV7-9 and TRBJ1-5; TRBD1 aligns across 7 bases. V lost 8 bases to trimming and J lost 2 bases; unmatched junction nucleotides: 6. In germline, CDR1 is SEHNR, CDR2 FQNEAQ (reference sequence). This CDR3 has 14 residues. CDR3 loop: CASQKGAGNQPQHF. In DNA form, the CDR3 reads TGTGCCAGCCAAAAGGGGGCTGGCAATCAGCCCCAGCATTTT.

The DNA of the CDR3 is TGTGCCAGCTCCCCTCTTCCGGGAAATAATTCACCCCTCCACTTT. Protein sequence: CASSPLPGNNSPLHF. The chain joins TRBV18 to TRBJ1-6, with unresolved D. The germline V gene has CDR1 KGHSH and CDR2 LQKENI. Trimming removed 6 bases at V and 5 bases at J, with 14 bases between. CDR3 size: 15 residues.

This chain links TRBV10-3 with TRBJ2-1; tentative D call: TRBD2 (6 bases). With 6 bases removed from V and 5 bases from J, the gap between germline ends came to 11 bases. CDR1 and CDR2 (germline): ENHRY, SYGVKD. This CDR3 is built from 13 residues. The CDR3 bases are TGTGCCATCAGGGCTAGCGCGGACAATGAGCAGTTCTTC. Translating gives CAIRASADNEQFF.

This rearrangement joins TRBV6-5 to TRBJ1-2; no reliable D call. With 10 bases removed from V and 2 bases from J, the gap between germline ends came to 17 bases. The germline gives CDR1 MNHEY, CDR2 SVGAGI. CDR3 length: 14 amino acids. Here the CDR3 reads CATREGRLNYGYTF. The CDR3 DNA follows: TGTGCCACCCGAGAGGGCAGGTTAAACTATGGCTACACCTTC.

This chain links TRBV6-9 with TRBJ2-6, with a weak D call TRBD2 (5 bases). The CDR3 is 17 amino acids. Trimming took off 10 bases at V and 4 bases at J, with 23 bases between the two ends. Looked up from germline, CDR1 is MNHGY and CDR2 is SVAAGI. The CDR3 protein is CAIPDPDGGAGANVLTF. Here the CDR3 DNA reads TGTGCCATCCCCGACCCCGACGGAGGAGCCGGGGCCAACGTCCTGACTTTC.

The V and J genes are TRBV5-1 and TRBJ2-1; TRBD1 aligns across 8 bases. Trimming removed 0 bases from V and 12 bases from J; junction bases left unmatched: 11. The CDR3 runs 15 residues. Germline values: CDR1 SGHRS, CDR2 YFSETQ. The CDR3 nucleotides are TGCGCCAGCAGCTTGGATCCCGGGACAGGATTGGGGCAGTTCTTC. Its translation: CASSLDPGTGLGQFF.

This sequence joins TRBV5-1 and TRBJ2-6; tentative D call: TRBD1 (5 bases). Looked up from germline, CDR1 is SGHRS and CDR2 is YFSETQ. The CDR3 is made up of 15 amino acids. Deletions cut 5 bases from V and 0 bases from J, with 9 bases between. The CDR3 here is CASRAGNSGANVLTF. As DNA, the CDR3 is TGCGCCAGCAGGGCAGGGAACTCTGGGGCCAACGTCCTGACTTTC.

This chain connects TRBV7-2 to TRBJ2-2; 8 nucleotides match TRBD2. J was trimmed by 4 bases and V by 0 bases; bases with no gene match: 4. The CDR3 is made up of 16 amino acids. CDR1 and CDR2 (germline): SGHTA, FQGNSA. The chain's CDR3 is CASSLAGGGSTGELFF. CDR3 nucleotide sequence: TGTGCCAGCAGCTTAGCCGGGGGGGGTAGCACCGGGGAGCTGTTTTTT. Full variable domain (remainder filled in from reference TRBV7-2 and TRBJ2-2): GAGVSQSPSNKVTEKGKDVELRCDPISGHTALYWYRQSLGQGLEFLIYFQGNSAPDKSGLPSDRFSAERTGGSVSTLTIQRTQQEDSAVYLCASSLAGGGSTGELFFGEGSRLTVL.